This note documents a single T cell receptor (beta chain) sequence. Its antigen is still unknown. The sample has other DNA sequences that encode this CDR3 too. This record comes from a study of cytomegalovirus exposure and HLA in healthy donors (dated by TCRdb to between 2016 and 2019). With respect to the entire study: In an earlier analysis of under 600 of the donors, 276 Gb of sequence data and 100 million or so unique TCR beta sequences from 150 million to 200 million T cells were reported. Four to six DR-DQ haplotypes were handled as single units for association and clustering, since linkage in the cohort was strong. Donor age, sex, ethnicity and CMV serostatus were compiled alongside the repertoire data. Class I and class II HLA loci were covered by the typing at four-digit resolution. The study aimed to test whether signatures of past pathogen exposure could be identified by cataloging public T cell receptors. In a later analysis, previously published TCR beta repertoires from some 640 donors were re-analyzed and high-resolution HLA genotyping was added so that TCR occurrence patterns could be studied. Among about 410 genotyped donors of the cohort, an average of roughly 230,000 unique TCR beta nucleotide sequences was sequenced per donor, of which roughly 17% were non-productive. Rather than drawing on any new phenotypic data, the later analysis identified candidate immune exposures from TCR beta sequences and the way those sequences occurred across donors. In a later genetic analysis, genome-wide SNP genotypes for 398 of the 666 donors were used, and that subset was treated as a discovery cohort. The number of donors typed differed by locus, with 629-630 for A, B, C, DRB1 and DQB1, 522 for DQA1, 606 for DPA1, and some 450 for DPB1. Roughly 300 gigabases of sequencing data and around 80 million unique TCR sequences made up an early release that covered several hundred HLA-typed donors. High-throughput TCR immunosequencing, statistical association of individual TCRs with disease status, and machine learning were combined to predict cytomegalovirus infection status. The study used immunosequencing to profile the T cell repertoires of more than 650 subjects and linked those repertoires to cytomegalovirus serostatus. A separate validation cohort of over a hundred different subjects was used in addition to the approximately 670-subject first cohort. Every repertoire in the discovery cohort had been generated on one and the same sequencing platform. Of the roughly 410 genotyped donors, over 80% were placed in the genetic ancestry cluster associated with self-reported Caucasian donors. To decide whether each TCR beta V gene segment behaved as functional or pseudogenic, an earlier analysis of 587 of the donors relied on high-throughput TCR beta sequencing.

The cohort comprised some 730 healthy bone marrow donors. Cohort members were all nominally healthy when sampled, although unrecorded immune exposures were likely present. The donor was CMV seropositive and belonged to the group of around 300 seropositive cohort members. A peripheral blood sample was collected from each donor, and TCR beta sequencing was performed on peripheral blood mononuclear cells. The Qiagen DNeasy Blood Extraction Kit was used to extract genomic DNA from the blood cell samples. Results the study describes overall, beyond this receptor: The authors suggested that the approach could potentially be generalized to other disease states and immunological phenotypes. In a later analysis, TCR association rates were found to vary across HLA loci, with the most associated TCRs seen for DRB1 alleles and the fewest for HLA-C alleles. V-gene and J-gene trimming of TCR beta chains was associated with a missense DCLRE1C variant in a later genetic analysis, and the association was replicated in an independent cohort. Correlated functional status among segregating V segments might be attributable to linkage disequilibrium, but an unknown experimental factor could not be ruled out. This cohort had only TCR beta chains sequenced, and the lack of alpha or paired-chain data limited which features could be detected. A further reported finding was that TCR beta sequences accurately predicted the HLA-A and HLA-B alleles for most subjects in the first cohort. Strong co-occurrence of HLA alleles, especially DR and DQ, made assigning TCR associations to individual alleles difficult. A cluster of highly shared sequence variants was judged likely to represent a technical artifact of the sequencing pipeline. At a false discovery rate of 0.05, a later analysis linked roughly 17,000 TCR beta sequences to specific HLA alleles. Compared with the roughly 600-donor mean, donors in an Asian-associated ancestry cluster had fewer N-insertions in productive TCRs, according to a later genetic analysis. Several of the top co-occurrence clusters appeared to be linked to parvovirus B19, influenza, CMV and Epstein-Barr virus, according to a later analysis. The 87-base-pair reads could not distinguish some IMGT-functional V segments, including TRBV6-2 and TRBV6-3, so those segments were excluded. In a later analysis, most CMV-associated TCR beta chains were found to appear HLA-restricted, with HLA associations seemingly driven largely by CMV exposure. Sequencing depth was assumed to be roughly uniform across donors in the presence/absence analyses, though that assumption may not hold. Roughly 15 rarely observed V segments, including chromosome 9 orphons, were excluded from the earlier analysis of just under 600 of the donors because counts were too low. The study gave a list of some 150 TCR beta chains associated with cytomegalovirus. In vitro tests confirmed that a few of the cytomegalovirus-associated TCR beta chains recognize cytomegalovirus antigens. In an earlier analysis of about 600 of the donors, most TCR beta V segments appeared in productive rearrangements about 90% or about 30% of the time, broadly matching IMGT annotations. For the cohort, immune exposure information was limited to CMV serostatus. In a later analysis, HLA-associated TCR beta chains showed more clonal expansion and lower generation probabilities than non-associated chains that were equally common. The classifier was reported to diagnose cytomegalovirus status with high specificity and sensitivity in both the original cohort and the validation cohort. Because HLA typing was missing for some donors at each locus, association tests included only the typed subset. Most TCR sequences were observed very rarely across donors, whereas some public TCRs were present in many individuals.

CDR3 length: 15 amino acids, cysteine to phenylalanine. CDR3 DNA is the only sequence kept; it has 45 bases, read in frame from the first base. The germline V gene gives CDR1 as SGHRS and CDR2 as YFSETQ. Cut back by 5 bases and 0 bases, the V and J ends lie 9 bases apart. Libraries were constructed by the immunoSEQ multiplex PCR assay. The multiplex PCR relied on a mix of 60 forward primers for TCR Vbeta segments and 13 reverse primers for TCR Jbeta segments. Amplification of the CDR3 region of rearranged TCR beta genes was performed with a multiplex PCR assay on genomic DNA. The Illumina HiSeq System was used to sequence the amplified TCR beta libraries as 87-base-pair reads. The study's processing was this. A later analysis counted some 80 million unique TCR beta chains across the 650 to 800 repertoires, and some 12 million of these chains were shared by at least two donors. To remove PCR and sequencing errors, raw reads were error-corrected and collapsed into unique sequences using a nearest-neighbor algorithm that merged closely related sequences. To assign V, D and J gene segments, CDR3 sequences were aligned to IMGT reference sequences. Each retained sequence needed at least a six-nucleotide match to both a V gene segment and a J gene segment. Rearrangements were classified as productive when the CDR3 lacked stop codons and remained in frame with V and J, and all other rearrangements were classified as non-productive. CDR3 was defined according to IMGT convention as the region running from the second conserved V-encoded cysteine to the conserved J-encoded phenylalanine. The earlier analysis of 500 to 750 of the donors excluded any sequence lacking an unambiguous match to a single V gene segment. An earlier analysis of a few hundred of the donors classified V segments as functional when productive rearrangements were above 56.7% and as segregating when the standard deviation between donors was above 5%. To diagnose cytomegalovirus status from the catalog of TCR beta chain sequences, a statistical classification framework was built. V and J gene assignment, in a later analysis, came from comparing TCR nucleotide sequences with IMGT/GENE-DB human TR gene sequences. Using the TCRdist pipeline, a later analysis assigned CDR3 sequences along with most-parsimonious VDJ recombination scenarios. A later analysis defined each TCR beta chain by its CDR3 amino acid sequence plus V-gene family, and excluded reads lacking a unique V-gene family. A later analysis removed 450 to 600 highly shared, low-generation-probability nucleotide sequences to deal with suspected cross-contamination and a sequencing artifact. In a later analysis, a clonal expansion index for each public chain was calculated from normalized within-repertoire ranks of inferred template counts. In a later analysis, generation probabilities were computed using a VDJ recombination model fitted to out-of-frame rearrangements, and the results were checked against IGoR. A later analysis scored TCR-TCR, TCR-HLA and TCR-CMV co-occurrence with hypergeometric tests, applying a repertoire-size bias correction to TCR pairs. False discovery rates were estimated in a later analysis by permuting HLA or CMV assignments 20 times. In a later analysis, co-occurring TCRs were grouped using DBSCAN, and TCRdist sequence similarity was added for clustering within HLA-allele-positive subsets. Repertoires with fewer than 30,000 or more than 120,000 public chains, plus five repertoires with anomalous nucleotide sharing, were excluded from co-occurrence clustering. In TCRdb, the immuneACCESS table is reduced to in-frame sequences with V and J assigned. These tables do not hold every clone; where another copy was compared, an unresolved V gene accounts for under half, and the others remain unexplained. The D gene and trimming were derived from the DNA, and the V and J assignments and clone size from that table. This sample's table carries about 50,000 clones. Clones ranked in the top ten supply more than 9% of the sample.

Sample: PBMCs. This receptor chain uses TRBV5-1 and TRBJ1-6; the D region possibly corresponds to TRBD1 (6 bases align). The sequence derives from a woman in her sixties in good health and CMV-seropositive. The CDR3 protein: CASSTDSSYNSPLHF. The DNA sequence is as follows: TGCGCCAGCAGTACGGACAGCTCCTATAATTCACCCCTCCACTTT.